This T cell receptor beta chain was recovered during a study of blood T cell repertoires in COVID-19. Here immunoSEQ multiplex PCR was the method, and the copy in TCRdb shows in-frame clones only, minus some. The table shows roughly 150,000 clones, with over 85% occurring only once. Germline loops: CDR1 LNHDA, CDR2 SQIVND (reference sequence). V dropped 5 bases and J dropped 0 bases, with 19 bases sitting between them. The CDR3 runs to 18 residues. The sequence came from a man in his sixties with active or convalescent COVID-19. The chain recombines TRBV19 with TRBJ1-4; a possible D gene is TRBD1 (6 bases). Sequencing input: peripheral blood. This CDR3 reads CASSSGQGWVATNEKLFF. The CDR3 DNA reads TGTGCCAGTAGTTCCGGGCAGGGGTGGGTTGCAACTAATGAAAAACTGTTTTTT. Filled out from reference TRBV19 and TRBJ1-4, the complete variable domain reads DGGITQSPKYLFRKEGQNVTLSCEQNLNHDAMYWYRQDPGQGLRLIYYSQIVNDFQKGDIAEGYSVSREKKESFPLTVTSAQKNPTAFYLCASSSGQGWVATNEKLFFGSGTQLSVL.